This is a list of T cell receptor beta chains from one sample in a study of a mutant IDH1 vaccine in newly diagnosed glioma. No antigen has been identified for these receptors. Method: immunoSEQ multiplex PCR; TCRdb's copy keeps in-frame clones and lacks some. The sample has about 64,000 clones; 74% are singletons. The input for sequencing was PBMCs, taken from a glioma patient whose treatment included an IDH1 peptide vaccine. The receptors were gathered from a man aged 45-65 years with glioma. Both conserved end residues are part of each CDR3. A D gene is named only where the DNA matches it firmly. Only some rows state a clone size, as once, few, many or a class for expanded clones.

v_call	j_call	clone_size	d_call	cdr3_nt	cdr3_aa
TRBV5-1	TRBJ1-1	-	TRBD1	TGCGCCAGCAGCTTGACAGGGGGCCTGGGAACAGCTTTCTTT	CASSLTGGLGTAFF
TRBV5-4	TRBJ2-7	-	-	TGTGCCAGCAGCACGGATGGGGGGCCCTCGAGGGAGCAGTACTTC	CASSTDGGPSREQYF
TRBV30	TRBJ2-3	-	-	TGTGCCTGGATTCCTCGAGATACGCAGTATTTT	CAWIPRDTQYF
TRBV5-8	TRBJ1-1	-	-	TGTGCCAGCAGCTTGAACAAAGCTTTCTTT	CASSLNKAFF
TRBV6-6	TRBJ1-1	-	-	TGTGCCAGCACCCCTTTACAGGACTCGCGAGGAGCTTTCTTT	CASTPLQDSRGAFF
TRBV5-4	TRBJ1-1	medium-sized	-	TGTGCCAGCAGCTTAGGGCCAACTGAAGCTTTCTTT	CASSLGPTEAFF
TRBV9	TRBJ1-2	-	TRBD1	TGTGCCAGCAGCTTTCGACAGGGAGGAGGCTACACCTTC	CASSFRQGGGYTF
TRBV11-2	TRBJ1-2	-	-	TGTGCCAGCAGCTTAGACTTCGCCGGGCCCGGGGTTGGCTACACCTTC	CASSLDFAGPGVGYTF
TRBV30	TRBJ1-4	-	-	TGTGCCTGGAGTGTACAAAGGGAAGGAAAACTGTTTTTT	CAWSVQREGKLFF
TRBV25-1	TRBJ1-1	-	-	TGTGCCAGCAGTGAATGGGCGGACACTGAAGCTTTCTTT	CASSEWADTEAFF
TRBV27	TRBJ1-2	-	TRBD1	TGTGCCAGCAGTTCGATGACAGGGGCGCATGGCTACACCTTC	CASSSMTGAHGYTF
TRBV7-8	TRBJ2-2	-	-	TGTGCCAGCAGCCGGACAGTAAACACCGGGGAGCTGTTTTTT	CASSRTVNTGELFF
TRBV18	TRBJ1-1	-	TRBD1	TGTGCCAGCTCACCGGGGACAGGTGCCCGGTATGAAGCTTTCTTT	CASSPGTGARYEAFF
TRBV4-3	TRBJ2-7	-	TRBD1	TGCGCCAGCAGCCAAGGCTGGACAGGATCCTACGAGCAGTACTTC	CASSQGWTGSYEQYF
TRBV5-6	TRBJ2-5	-	-	TGTGCCAGCGGACGCCTGGGGCAAGAGACCCAGTACTTC	CASGRLGQETQYF
TRBV9	TRBJ2-2	-	-	TGTGCCAGCAGCCTTGGACAAAACACCGGGGAGCTGTTTTTT	CASSLGQNTGELFF
TRBV10-3	TRBJ1-2	-	TRBD1	TGTGCCATCAGTGAGGCGGGGACAGGGGGCTATGGCTACACCTTC	CAISEAGTGGYGYTF
TRBV30	TRBJ1-2	once	TRBD1	TGTGCCTGGAGTCGACAGGGAAATCCAATTTCGAACTATGGCTACACCTTC	CAWSRQGNPISNYGYTF
TRBV30	TRBJ2-1	few	TRBD1	TGTGCCTGGAGTGCCGGGACAGCAAAGTTCTTC	CAWSAGTAKFF
TRBV10-3	TRBJ2-3	-	-	TGTGCCATCAGTGAGCCCCCCACATATACGCAGTATTTT	CAISEPPTYTQYF
TRBV29-1	TRBJ2-7	-	-	TGCAGCGTTGAAGTCGCTAAGGCAAGCTCCTACGAGCAGTACTTC	CSVEVAKASSYEQYF
TRBV5-1	TRBJ1-3	-	-	TGCGCCAGCATCAGTGACTCTGGAAACACCATATATTTT	CASISDSGNTIYF
TRBV5-1	TRBJ1-5	-	TRBD1	TGCGCCAGCAGCTTGGGGGGGACAGGGAATCAGCCCCAGCATTTT	CASSLGGTGNQPQHF
TRBV30	TRBJ1-1	few	-	TGTGCCTGGAGTAGAGGGTTGAGGACTGAAGCTTTCTTT	CAWSRGLRTEAFF
TRBV27	TRBJ1-2	-	TRBD1	TGTGCCAGCAGTTTATCAGGGGGCCGCTATGGCTACACCTTC	CASSLSGGRYGYTF
TRBV7-2	TRBJ2-2	-	-	TGTGCCAGCACCTGGAAGAACACCGGGGAGCTGTTTTTT	CASTWKNTGELFF
TRBV5-4	TRBJ2-6	-	TRBD1	TGTGCCAGCAGCTTGGCAGCAGGGGGCATTGGGGCCAACGTCCTGACTTTC	CASSLAAGGIGANVLTF
TRBV6-5	TRBJ2-3	once	-	TGTGCCAGCAGCCTCCGGACTCCTCCCGAGGATACGCAGTATTTT	CASSLRTPPEDTQYF
TRBV2	TRBJ1-2	few	TRBD1	TGTGCCAGCAGTCCCCAGGGGGGGTGGTCGGATGGCTACACCTTC	CASSPQGGWSDGYTF